The rows below give T cell receptor beta chains drawn from one sample of a study of response to subunit inactivated influenza vaccine. MiXCR, run by TCRdb on the RT-PCR reads, gives a single entry per CDR3 protein. The data show some 160,000 distinct CDR3 sequences, with approximately 10% seen just once and around 12% held by the top ten. The material was non-naive T cells sorted from PBMCs, obtained 40 to 50 days after vaccination. Receptors originate from a man in his forties or fifties who received an inactivated influenza vaccine. The CDR3 runs from the conserved cysteine through the conserved F or W. Each record gives: clone size, D gene, V gene, J gene, CDR3 DNA, CDR3 protein. D genes are given only for firm matches. A row's size may be missing; if present it is once, few, many or a size class.

many	TRBD1	TRBV24-1	TRBJ2-5	TGTGCCACCAGTGAAGCCGGGACAGGGGGTCAAGAGACCCAGTACTTC	CATSEAGTGGQETQYF
-	-	TRBV7-9	TRBJ2-2	TGTGCCAGCAGTAGGGCTGAGGGGGACACCGGGGAGCTGTTTTTT	CASSRAEGDTGELFF
few	-	TRBV3-1	TRBJ2-5	TGTGCCAGCAGCCAAGGCAGGGTGTCCGAAGAGACCCAGTACTTC	CASSQGRVSEETQYF
few	TRBD1	TRBV10-3	TRBJ2-5	TGTGCCATCAGTGAACGGGGGACAGGGGGCAGGGAGACCCAGTACTTC	CAISERGTGGRETQYF
many	-	TRBV7-7	TRBJ2-1	TGTGCTAGCAGCTTAGCAAACAGAAATGAGCAGTTCTTC	CASSLANRNEQFF
few	TRBD2	TRBV6-1	TRBJ2-5	TGTGCCAGCAAAGACGGGAGGGCCATAGGAGAGACCCAGTACTTC	CASKDGRAIGETQYF
-	TRBD1	TRBV5-1	TRBJ2-2	TGCGCCAGCAGCACACAGGGGGCGAGCACCGGGGAGCTGTTTTTT	CASSTQGASTGELFF
few	-	TRBV7-2	TRBJ2-1	TGTGCCAGCAGCTCATCAGGGTATCAGTTCTTC	CASSSSGYQFF
few	TRBD2	TRBV9	TRBJ2-5	TGTGCCAGCAGCGTAGGCACTAGCGGGGGGAAGAAGGAGACCCAGTACTTC	CASSVGTSGGKKETQYF
few	-	TRBV18	TRBJ1-4	TGTGCCAGCTCACCACCTTCTTCTAATGAAAAACTGTTTTTT	CASSPPSSNEKLFF